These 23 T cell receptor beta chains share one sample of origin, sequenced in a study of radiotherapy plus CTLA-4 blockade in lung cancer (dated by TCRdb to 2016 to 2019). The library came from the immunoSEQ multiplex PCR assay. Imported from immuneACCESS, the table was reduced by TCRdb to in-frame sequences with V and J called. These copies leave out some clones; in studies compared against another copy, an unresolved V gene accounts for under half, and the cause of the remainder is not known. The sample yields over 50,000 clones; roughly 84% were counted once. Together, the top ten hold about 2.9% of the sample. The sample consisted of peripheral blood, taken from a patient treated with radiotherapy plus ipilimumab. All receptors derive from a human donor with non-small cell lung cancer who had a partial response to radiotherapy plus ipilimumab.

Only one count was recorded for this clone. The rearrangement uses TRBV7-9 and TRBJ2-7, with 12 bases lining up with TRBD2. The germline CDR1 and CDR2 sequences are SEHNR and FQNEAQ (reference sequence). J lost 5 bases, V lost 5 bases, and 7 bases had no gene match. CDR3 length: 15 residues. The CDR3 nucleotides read TGTGCCAGCAGCACGGCTAGCGGGGGGGCCGACGAGCAGTACTTC. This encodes CASSTASGGADEQYF.

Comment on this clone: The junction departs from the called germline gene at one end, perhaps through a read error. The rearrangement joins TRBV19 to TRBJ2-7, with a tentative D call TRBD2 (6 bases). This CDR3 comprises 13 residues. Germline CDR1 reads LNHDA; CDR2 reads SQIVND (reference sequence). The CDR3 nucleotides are TGTGCCAGTAGTATTTTAGGACTACGCGAGCAGCACTTC. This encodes CASSILGLREQHF.

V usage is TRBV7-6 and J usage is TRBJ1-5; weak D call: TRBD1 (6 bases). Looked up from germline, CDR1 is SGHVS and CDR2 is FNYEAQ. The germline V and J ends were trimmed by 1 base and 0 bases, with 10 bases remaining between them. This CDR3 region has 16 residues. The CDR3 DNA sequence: TGTGCCAGCAGCTTAGGGACAGCTAATAGCAATCAGCCCCAGCATTTT. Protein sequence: CASSLGTANSNQPQHF. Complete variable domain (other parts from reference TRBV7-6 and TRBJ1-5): GAGVSQSPRYKVTKRGQDVALRCDPISGHVSLYWYRQALGQGPEFLTYFNYEAQQDKSGLPNDRFSAERPEGSISTLTIQRTEQRDSAMYRCASSLGTANSNQPQHFGDGTRLSIL.

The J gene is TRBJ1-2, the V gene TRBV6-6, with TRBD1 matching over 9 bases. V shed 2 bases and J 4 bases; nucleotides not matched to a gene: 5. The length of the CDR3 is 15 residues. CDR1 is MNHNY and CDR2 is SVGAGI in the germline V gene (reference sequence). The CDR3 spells CASSYRTGGSYGYTF. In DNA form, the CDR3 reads TGTGCCAGCAGTTACCGTACAGGGGGCAGCTATGGCTACACCTTC.

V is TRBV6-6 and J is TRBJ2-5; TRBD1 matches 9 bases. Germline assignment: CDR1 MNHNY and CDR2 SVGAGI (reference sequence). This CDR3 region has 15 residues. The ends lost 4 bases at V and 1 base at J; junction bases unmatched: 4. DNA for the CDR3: TGTGCCAGCAGTTGGGACAGGGACCCCCAAGAGACCCAGTACTTC. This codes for CASSWDRDPQETQYF.

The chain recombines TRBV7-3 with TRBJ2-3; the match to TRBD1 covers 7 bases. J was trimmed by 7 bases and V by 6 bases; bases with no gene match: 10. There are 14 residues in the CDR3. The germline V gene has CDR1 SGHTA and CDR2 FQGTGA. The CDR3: CASSLGQSANTQYF. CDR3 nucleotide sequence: TGTGCCAGCAGTTTGGGACAGAGCGCCAATACGCAGTATTTT.

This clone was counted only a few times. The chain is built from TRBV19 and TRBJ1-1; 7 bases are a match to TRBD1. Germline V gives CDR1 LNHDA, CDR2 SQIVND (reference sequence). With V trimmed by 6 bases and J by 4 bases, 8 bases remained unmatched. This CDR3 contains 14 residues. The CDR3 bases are TGTGCCAGTAGCCGAACCGACAGGGCCACTGAAGCTTTCTTT. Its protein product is CASSRTDRATEAFF.

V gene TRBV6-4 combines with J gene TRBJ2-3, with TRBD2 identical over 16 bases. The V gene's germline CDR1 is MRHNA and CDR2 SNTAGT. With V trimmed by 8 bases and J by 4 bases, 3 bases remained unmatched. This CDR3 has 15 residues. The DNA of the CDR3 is TGTGCCAGCTCGGGACTAGCGGGGGGGCCAGATACGCAGTATTTT. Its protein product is CASSGLAGGPDTQYF.

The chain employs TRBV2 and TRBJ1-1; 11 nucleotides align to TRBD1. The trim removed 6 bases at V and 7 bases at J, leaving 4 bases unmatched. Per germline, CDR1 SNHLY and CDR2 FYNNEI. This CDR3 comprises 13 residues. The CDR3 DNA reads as TGTGCCAGCAGCCGGGACAGGGGGGGTGAAGCTTTCTTT. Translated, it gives CASSRDRGGEAFF.

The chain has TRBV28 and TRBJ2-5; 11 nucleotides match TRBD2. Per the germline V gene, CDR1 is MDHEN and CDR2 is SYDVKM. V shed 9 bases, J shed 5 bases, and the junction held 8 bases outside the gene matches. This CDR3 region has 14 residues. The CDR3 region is CASLSGGALETQYF. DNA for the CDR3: TGTGCCAGTCTTAGCGGGGGGGCCTTGGAGACCCAGTACTTC.

CDR3 residues: CSVGFLGAIASTEAFF. DNA for the CDR3: TGCAGCGTTGGGTTTCTAGGGGCGATTGCGAGCACTGAAGCTTTCTTT. The genes are TRBV29-1 and TRBJ1-1; D is perhaps TRBD1 (5 bases). Germline lookup yields CDR1 SQVTM and CDR2 ANQGSEA. Trimming took 4 bases from V and 4 from J, leaving 22 bases between them. The length of the CDR3 is 16 residues.

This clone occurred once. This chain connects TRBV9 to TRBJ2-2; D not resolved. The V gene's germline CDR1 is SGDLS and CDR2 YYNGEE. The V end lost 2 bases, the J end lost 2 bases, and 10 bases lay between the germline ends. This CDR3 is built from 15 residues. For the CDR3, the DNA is TGTGCCAGCAGCGTTGAGACTGTTAACACCGGGGAGCTGTTTTTT. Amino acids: CASSVETVNTGELFF.

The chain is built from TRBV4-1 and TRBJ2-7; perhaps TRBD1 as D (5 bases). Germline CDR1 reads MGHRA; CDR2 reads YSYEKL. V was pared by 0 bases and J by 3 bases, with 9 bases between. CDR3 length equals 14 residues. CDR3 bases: TGCGCCAGCAGCCAAGAGTGGGGCTACTACGAGCAGTACTTC. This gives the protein CASSQEWGYYEQYF.

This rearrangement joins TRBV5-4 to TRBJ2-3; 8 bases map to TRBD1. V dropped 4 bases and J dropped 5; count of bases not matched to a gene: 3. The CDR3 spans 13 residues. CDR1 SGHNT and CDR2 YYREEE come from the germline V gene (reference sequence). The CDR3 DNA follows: TGTGCCAGCAGCCTGACAGGGGAAGATACGCAGTATTTT. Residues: CASSLTGEDTQYF.

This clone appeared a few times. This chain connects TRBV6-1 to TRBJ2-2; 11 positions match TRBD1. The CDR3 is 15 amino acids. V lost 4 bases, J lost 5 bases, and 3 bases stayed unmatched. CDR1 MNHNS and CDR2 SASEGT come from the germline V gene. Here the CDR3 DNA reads TGTGCCAGCAGTGTCGGACAGGGGGCGACCGGGGAGCTGTTTTTT. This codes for CASSVGQGATGELFF.

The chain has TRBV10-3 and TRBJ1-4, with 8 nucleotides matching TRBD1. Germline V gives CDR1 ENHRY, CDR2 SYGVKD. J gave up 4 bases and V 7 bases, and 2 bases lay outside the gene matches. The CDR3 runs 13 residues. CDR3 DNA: TGTGCCATCACAGGGGGCGGTAATGAAAAACTGTTTTTT. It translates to CAITGGGNEKLFF.

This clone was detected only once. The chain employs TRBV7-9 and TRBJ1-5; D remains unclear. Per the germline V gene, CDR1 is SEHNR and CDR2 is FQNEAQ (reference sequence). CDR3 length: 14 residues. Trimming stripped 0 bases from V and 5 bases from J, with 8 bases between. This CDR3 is CASSLAYGDQPQHF. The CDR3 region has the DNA TGTGCCAGCAGCTTAGCGTATGGAGATCAGCCCCAGCATTTT.

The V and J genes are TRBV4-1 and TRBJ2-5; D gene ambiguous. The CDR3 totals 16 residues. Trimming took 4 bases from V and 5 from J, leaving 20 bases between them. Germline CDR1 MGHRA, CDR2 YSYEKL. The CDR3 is CASSPRQTGRAETQYF. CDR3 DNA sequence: TGCGCCAGCAGCCCCCGACAAACCGGTCGAGCCGAGACCCAGTACTTC.

CDR3 in amino acids: CASSQDLGARVDQPQHF. CDR3 nucleotide sequence: TGCGCCAGCAGCCAAGACTTGGGGGCGAGGGTAGATCAGCCCCAGCATTTT. The chain combines TRBV4-3 with TRBJ1-5, with D possibly matching TRBD1 (6 bases). CDR3 length equals 17 residues. Germline-derived CDR1 and CDR2 are LGHNA and YSLEER. V was pared by 0 bases and J by 5 bases, with 17 bases between.

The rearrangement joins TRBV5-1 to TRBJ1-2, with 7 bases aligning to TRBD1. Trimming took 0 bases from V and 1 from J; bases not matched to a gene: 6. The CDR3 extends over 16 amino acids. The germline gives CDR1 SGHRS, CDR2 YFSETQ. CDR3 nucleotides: TGCGCCAGCAGCTTGGTGCCAGGGGGACTTAACTATGGCTACACCTTC. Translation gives CASSLVPGGLNYGYTF.

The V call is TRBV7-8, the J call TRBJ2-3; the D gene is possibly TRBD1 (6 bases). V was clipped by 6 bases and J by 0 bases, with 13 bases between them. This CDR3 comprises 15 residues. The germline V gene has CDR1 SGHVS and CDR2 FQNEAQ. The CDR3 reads CASRQTGFSTDTQYF. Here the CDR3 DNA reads TGTGCCAGCAGGCAGACAGGATTTAGCACAGATACGCAGTATTTT.

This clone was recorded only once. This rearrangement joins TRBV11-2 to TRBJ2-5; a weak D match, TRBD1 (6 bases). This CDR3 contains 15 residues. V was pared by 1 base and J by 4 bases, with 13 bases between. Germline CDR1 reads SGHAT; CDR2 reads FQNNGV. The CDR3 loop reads CASSLGDRDTETQYF. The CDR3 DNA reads TGTGCCAGCAGCTTAGGTGACCGGGACACAGAGACCCAGTACTTC.

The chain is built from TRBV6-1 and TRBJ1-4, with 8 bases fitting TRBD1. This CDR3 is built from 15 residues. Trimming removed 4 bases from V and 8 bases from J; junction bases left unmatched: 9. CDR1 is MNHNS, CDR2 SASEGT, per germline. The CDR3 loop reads CASSAIQGATEKLFF. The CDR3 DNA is TGTGCCAGCAGTGCTATTCAGGGGGCGACCGAAAAACTGTTTTTT.